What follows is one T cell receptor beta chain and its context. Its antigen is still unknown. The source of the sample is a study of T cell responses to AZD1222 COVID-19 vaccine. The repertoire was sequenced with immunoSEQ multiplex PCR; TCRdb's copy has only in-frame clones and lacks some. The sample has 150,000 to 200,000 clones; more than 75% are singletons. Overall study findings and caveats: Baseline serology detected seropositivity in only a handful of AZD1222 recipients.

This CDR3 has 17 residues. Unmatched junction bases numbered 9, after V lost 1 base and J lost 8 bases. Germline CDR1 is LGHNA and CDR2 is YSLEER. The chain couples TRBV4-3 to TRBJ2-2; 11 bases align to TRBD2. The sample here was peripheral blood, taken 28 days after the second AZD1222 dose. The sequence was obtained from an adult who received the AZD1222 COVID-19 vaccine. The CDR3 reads CASSQVLAGGLMGELFF. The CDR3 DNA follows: TGCGCCAGCAGCCAAGTTCTAGCGGGAGGACTTATGGGGGAGCTGTTTTTT.